The 6 T cell receptor beta chains below all came from one sample that was sequenced in a study of blood T cell repertoires in COVID-19. Produced via immunoSEQ multiplex PCR; TCRdb's table is partial and in-frame only. The sample holds about 180,000 clones, 65% to 90% seen once. Specimen: peripheral blood. These receptors originate from a human donor in a cohort sampled during active COVID-19.

In its sample, this clone was seen many times. The chain employs TRBV5-6 and TRBJ1-6; TRBD1 matches at 7 bases. This CDR3 comprises 16 residues. After removal of 2 bases from V and 0 bases from J, the junction contained 2 bases not matched to a gene. From germline, CDR1 is SGHDT and CDR2 YYEEEE. The CDR3 DNA reads TGTGCCAGCAGCTTACAGGGGAGCTCCTATAATTCACCCCTCCACTTT. This encodes CASSLQGSSYNSPLHF.

This chain uses TRBV6-2 or TRBV6-3 with TRBJ1-5, with a weak D call TRBD1 (5 bases). CDR1 is MNHEY and CDR2 is SVGEGT in the germline V gene. V was trimmed by 5 bases and J by 2 bases, leaving 10 bases between them. The CDR3 is made up of 14 amino acids. CDR3 DNA: TGTGCCAGCAGTATAATAGGGGGCAATCAGCCCCAGCATTTT. Its protein is CASSIIGGNQPQHF.

J is TRBJ1-6 and V is TRBV7-3; no definite D call. CDR3 size: 13 residues. V lost 5 bases, J lost 12 bases, and 14 bases lay in between. Germline V gives CDR1 SGHTA, CDR2 FQGTGA. CDR3 protein: CASSRDSTGPLHF. In DNA form, the CDR3 reads TGTGCCAGCAGCAGAGATTCTACGGGACCCCTCCACTTT.

The J gene is TRBJ2-7, the V gene TRBV25-1, with D tentatively TRBD1 (5 bases). The CDR3 covers 14 residues. V gave up 3 bases and J gave up 0 bases, with 9 bases separating them. Germline V lookup: CDR1 MGHDK, CDR2 SYGVNS. The DNA for the CDR3 is TGTGCCAGCAGTGACACAGGAAGCTCCTACGAGCAGTACTTC. Amino acid sequence: CASSDTGSSYEQYF.

The V gene is TRBV7-2, the J gene TRBJ1-5; D might be TRBD1 (5 bases). The CDR3 loop spans 14 amino acids. The germline CDR1 and CDR2 sequences are SGHTA and FQGNSA. V lost 2 bases, J lost 3 bases, and 8 bases lay in between. CDR3 sequence (DNA): TGTGCCAGCAGCTTAATAGGGGTCAATCAGCCCCAGCATTTT. Protein sequence: CASSLIGVNQPQHF.

CDR3 DNA: TGTGCCAGCACCCAGGACAGTAAAACTTCACCCCTCCACTTT. This encodes CASTQDSKTSPLHF. The chain recombines TRBV11-2 with TRBJ1-6; D perhaps matches TRBD1 (6 bases). The CDR3 sequence is 14 residues long. Germline V lookup: CDR1 SGHAT, CDR2 FQNNGV. Trimming removed 7 bases at V and 9 bases at J, with 16 bases between.